The 9 T cell receptor beta chains below were found in one sample sequenced in a study of PD-L1 blockade in urothelial cancer. TCRdb keeps only in-frame clones here, not all; method: immunoSEQ multiplex PCR. This table has some 42,000 clones, 81% appearing once. Material: PBMCs, obtained around atezolizumab (anti-PD-L1) treatment. These receptors were collected from a man between 70 and 80 years old with urothelial cancer.

As to this clone: A junction boundary mismatches the germline segment, possibly from a read error. For the CDR3, the DNA is TGCGCCAGCAGCCTTTCCCCAGGGAACCCCGGGGAGCTGTTTTTT. Its protein is CASSLSPGNPGELFF. This chain connects TRBV4-1 to TRBJ2-2, with a possible D match to TRBD1 (5 bases). This CDR3 has 15 residues. CDR1 and CDR2 from the germline V gene are MGHRA and YSYEKL.

The chain joins TRBV28 to TRBJ2-7; maybe TRBD1 (7 bases). The CDR3 sequence is 15 residues long. Germline CDR1 MDHEN, CDR2 SYDVKM. V lost 6 bases to trimming and J lost 4 bases, with 19 bases between them. The CDR3 bases are TGTGCCAGCAGCTCATCGGAGGGGGCGGTGTACGAGCAGTACTTC. Its protein is CASSSSEGAVYEQYF.

This chain connects TRBV5-6 to TRBJ2-7, with TRBD2 as a possible D gene (5 bases). CDR1 and CDR2 (germline): SGHDT, YYEEEE. V dropped 7 bases and J dropped 4 bases, with 18 bases sitting between them. CDR3 length: 14 residues. The DNA for the CDR3 is TGTGCCAGCGCCCTCGGGAACAGAGGATACGAGCAGTACTTC. It is translated as CASALGNRGYEQYF.

V usage is TRBV13 and J usage is TRBJ2-3; 7 bases are a match to TRBD2. Trimming cost V 3 bases and J 2 bases; bases outside gene matches: 5. CDR3 size: 15 residues. The V gene's germline CDR1 is PRHDT and CDR2 FYEKMQ (reference sequence). The CDR3 region is CASSFRAGPTDTQYF. In nucleotides, the CDR3 is TGTGCCAGCAGCTTCAGAGCGGGACCCACAGATACGCAGTATTTT.

This chain connects TRBV2 to TRBJ2-7, with a tentative D call TRBD1 (6 bases). This CDR3 region has 11 residues. The germline gives CDR1 SNHLY, CDR2 FYNNEI. Trimming removed 11 bases at V and 2 bases at J, with 10 bases between. CDR3 loop: CASDRTYEQYF. The CDR3 bases are TGTGCCTCGGACAGAACCTACGAGCAGTACTTC.

The chain recombines TRBV27 with TRBJ2-7; tentative D call: TRBD1 (6 bases). The ends were cut back, 3 bases at V and 6 bases at J, with 12 bases in the middle. The CDR3 extends over 13 amino acids. Germline V lookup: CDR1 MNHEY, CDR2 SMNVEV (reference sequence). The CDR3 reads CASSFQTGSEQYF. In DNA, the CDR3 is TGTGCCAGCAGTTTCCAAACAGGGTCCGAGCAGTACTTC.

V gene TRBV29-1 combines with J gene TRBJ1-4, with 9 positions matching TRBD1. V lost 6 bases, J lost 4 bases, and 6 bases stayed unmatched. This CDR3 is 14 amino acids long. Germline V gene data show CDR1 as SQVTM and CDR2 as ANQGSEA. The CDR3 bases are TGCAGCGTGGGACAGGGCTTGGATAATGAAAAACTGTTTTTT. Its protein product is CSVGQGLDNEKLFF.

This clone occurred a few times. V is TRBV6-5 and J is TRBJ1-1; maybe TRBD1 (5 bases). Germline CDR1 reads MNHEY; CDR2 reads SVGAGI. The CDR3 totals 13 residues. V was trimmed by 9 bases and J by 1 base, leaving 12 bases between them. CDR3 in amino acids: CASHVQENTEAFF. CDR3 coding DNA: TGTGCCAGTCACGTACAGGAGAACACTGAAGCTTTCTTT.

This clone was seen once. The chain uses TRBV7-2 and TRBJ2-7; 8 positions match TRBD2. Unmatched junction bases numbered 6, after V lost 5 bases and J lost 0 bases. This CDR3 is built from 15 residues. Germline CDR1 and CDR2: SGHTA and FQGNSA. CDR3 nucleotide sequence: TGTGCCAGCAGCCCCCGGAGCGGGAGCTCCTACGAGCAGTACTTC. Encoded protein: CASSPRSGSSYEQYF. The complete variable domain, with remaining parts taken from reference TRBV7-2 and TRBJ2-7, reads GAGVSQSPSNKVTEKGKDVELRCDPISGHTALYWYRQSLGQGLEFLIYFQGNSAPDKSGLPSDRFSAERTGGSVSTLTIQRTQQEDSAVYLCASSPRSGSSYEQYFGPGTRLTVT.